This record looks at one T cell receptor (beta chain) sequence and its context. This record comes from a study of cytotoxic CD8 clonotypes in ibrutinib-treated CLL. Clones were sequenced by immunoSEQ multiplex PCR, and TCRdb holds only the in-frame ones, with some missing. The sample has some 200,000 clones; just over 70% are singletons. The sample was PBMCs, taken after 12 months of ibrutinib treatment. The TCR was taken from a human donor with chronic lymphocytic leukemia.

CDR3 nucleotides: TGTGCCAGCAGGAGGGCGGTGAACACTGAAGCTTTCTTT. Protein product: CASRRAVNTEAFF. This sequence joins TRBV2 and TRBJ1-1; D remains unclear. The V end lost 6 bases, the J end lost 0 bases, and 8 bases lay between the germline ends. The CDR3 spans 13 residues. Germline loops: CDR1 SNHLY, CDR2 FYNNEI. Variable domain in full (rest from reference TRBV2 and TRBJ1-1): EPEVTQTPSHQVTQMGQEVILRCVPISNHLYFYWYRQILGQKVEFLVSFYNNEISEKSEIFDDQFSVERPDGSNFTLKIRSTKLEDSAMYFCASRRAVNTEAFFGQGTRLTVV.